This T cell receptor (beta chain) is from a study of Ad26.COV2.S vaccination and SARS-CoV-2 variants. For the study at large: Recipients of Ad26.COV2.S got it intramuscularly, once or twice 56 days apart.

Trimming shortened V by 3 bases and J by 0 bases, and 10 bases separated the two germline ends. Germline CDR1 reads SGHDT; CDR2 reads YYEEEE. The length of the CDR3 is 16 residues. Profiling relied on immunoSEQ multiplex PCR, and the TCRdb table lists in-frame clones only, not all of them. The sample contains 430,000 or so clones, 80% to 90% of which appear only once. Treatment specified: roughly 19 received Ad26.COV2.S at low or high dose, single or two shots; about 5 received placebo; per-sample allocation not given. Day 63 following the first vaccine or placebo injection was when the samples were taken.

The sequences come from peripheral blood, collected in a trial of Ad26.COV2.S vaccine versus placebo. This sequence joins TRBV5-6 and TRBJ2-6; D gene unclear. The sequence was collected from a person aged 18-65 years who received the Ad26.COV2.S COVID-19 vaccine or a placebo. CDR3 sequence reads: CASSSRYTSGANVLTF. The CDR3 DNA reads as TGTGCCAGCAGCTCTCGTTACACCTCTGGGGCCAACGTCCTGACTTTC.